These 5 T cell receptor beta chains share one sample of origin, sequenced in a study of cytomegalovirus exposure and HLA in healthy donors. PCR employed 60 Vbeta and 13 Jbeta primers. Repertoires were generated with immunoSEQ multiplex PCR, while TCRdb's copy carries only in-frame clones and drops some. The sample lists about 170,000 clones, under 80% occurring once. Material for sequencing was PBMCs. The receptors stem from a female donor in good health and CMV-seronegative.

This clone has only a few counts. The V call is TRBV7-8, the J call TRBJ1-5; the D is unclear. Germline V gene lookup returns CDR1 SGHVS and CDR2 FQNEAQ. This CDR3 contains 14 residues. V dropped 5 bases and J dropped 3 bases, with 11 bases sitting between them. CDR3 sequence: CASSVGRANQPQHF. DNA of the CDR3: TGTGCCAGCAGCGTCGGGAGGGCCAATCAGCCCCAGCATTTT.

The V call is TRBV29-1, the J call TRBJ2-2; D might be TRBD1 (7 bases). The CDR3 runs to 14 residues. The V end was cut by 3 bases, the J end by 7 bases, with 15 bases between. CDR1 is SQVTM and CDR2 is ANQGSEA in the germline V gene. In DNA, the CDR3 is TGCAGCGTTGAGGAGACAGGGAGGAGCGGGGAGCTGTTTTTT. Its translation is CSVEETGRSGELFF.

The chain carries TRBV19 and TRBJ1-5, with D possibly being TRBD1 (5 bases). There are 17 residues in the CDR3. Germline assignment: CDR1 LNHDA and CDR2 SQIVND (reference sequence). V shed 7 bases and J shed 0 bases, with 19 bases lying between them. The CDR3 reads CASKRTGSSYSNQPQHF. The CDR3 DNA is TGTGCCAGTAAAAGAACAGGAAGTTCCTATAGCAATCAGCCCCAGCATTTT.

This clone was counted a few times. CDR3 region: CASSPLKEQFF. CDR3 nucleotide sequence: TGTGCCAGCAGCCCACTGAAGGAGCAGTTCTTC. This chain connects TRBV6-6 to TRBJ2-1; no reliable D call. The CDR3 totals 11 residues. Germline V lookup: CDR1 MNHNY, CDR2 SVGAGI (reference sequence). V was clipped by 6 bases and J by 10 bases, with 10 bases between them.

The chain has TRBV27 and TRBJ1-5; no reliable D call. Germline V lookup: CDR1 MNHEY, CDR2 SMNVEV (reference sequence). With 5 bases removed from V and 3 bases from J, the gap between germline ends came to 14 bases. This CDR3 has 15 residues. CDR3 sequence: CASSPTTAVNQPQHF. The CDR3 DNA follows: TGTGCCAGCAGTCCAACTACCGCCGTCAATCAGCCCCAGCATTTT.